This T cell receptor (beta chain) was sequenced for a study of shared clonotypes between healthy human individuals. Study-wide background: A donor's plate count was three for CD4 naive and three for CD4 memory; CD8 naive had two and CD8 memory one.

CD45RO negativity and positive selection for CCR7 defined naive CD8 cells, a population that excluded terminally differentiated effector memory CD45RA+ cells. CDR1 is MGHRA and CDR2 is YSYEKL in the germline V gene. The CDR3 runs to 14 residues. V was pared by 2 bases and J by 2 bases, with 10 bases between. Sequencing was performed with immunoSEQ multiplex PCR; in TCRdb, only in-frame clones are kept and a portion is missing. The data show nearly 2 million clones, with about 95% seen just once and roughly 1% held by the top ten. Note on this clone: Its antigen is as yet unknown. This same CDR3 is encoded by further DNA sequences in the sample.

Study-wide points: Rarefaction gave evidence that sorted-subset sequencing remained incomplete despite large depth.

Sequencing was performed on naive CD8+ T cells sorted from blood. The receptor was derived from a man aged 18 to 29 in good health. The chain employs TRBV4-1 and TRBJ2-7; a weak D match, TRBD1 (5 bases). CDR3 loop: CASSQTGAAYEQYF. DNA for the CDR3: TGCGCCAGCAGCCAAACAGGTGCGGCCTACGAGCAGTACTTC.